The present entry profiles one T cell receptor (beta chain) with its context. Germline CDR1 LNHDA, CDR2 SQIVND (reference sequence). Between the trimmed V and J ends, which lost 3 bases and 0 bases, there was a span of 8 bases. The CDR3 has 15 amino acids. These data are taken from a study of T cells in Graves' hyperthyroidism and ophthalmopathy. Using RNA transcripts as the source, TCR beta CDR3 regions were amplified. The TCR CDR3 was amplified in a first-round RT-PCR using the HTBI primer set. TCRdb reanalysed the multiplex PCR reads using MiXCR and keeps one entry per CDR3 protein. Of hundreds of thousands of distinct CDR3 sequences detected, 20% appear once; the ten largest clones hold about 45%. Together with thyroid ultrasound, orbital computed tomography, serum thyroxine and TRAb, clinical symptoms were used for diagnoses.

Source material: blood. The chain carries TRBV19 and TRBJ2-2; D gene uncertain. The receptor's source is a man aged 40-49 years with Graves' ophthalmopathy. CDR3 loop: CASSISRSNTGELFF. Written as DNA, the CDR3 is TGTGCCAGTAGTATTAGCAGATCGAACACCGGGGAGCTGTTTTTT.